This is a list of T cell receptor beta chains from one sample in a study of T cell repertoires in cytomegalovirus infection. TCRdb used MiXCR to reprocess the reads, holding one entry per CDR3 protein. The sample has about 300,000 distinct CDR3 sequences; around 9.1% are singletons. Specimen: PBMCs. All receptors derive from a human donor in good health (CMV status not recorded). Some clones in this sample may be carry-over from other donors' samples. CDR3s include the opening cysteine and the closing phenylalanine or tryptophan. The order of the fields is D gene, clone size, J gene, V gene, CDR3 DNA, CDR3 protein. D genes are given only for firm matches. A clone size is listed for some rows: how often the clone was seen (once, few, many), or a class if it is expanded.

D gene: .
clone size: .
J gene: TRBJ2-3
V gene: TRBV20-1
CDR3 DNA: TGCAGTGCTAGAGGATGGACCAAGGATACGCAGTATTTT
CDR3 protein: CSARGWTKDTQYF

D gene: .
clone size: many
J gene: TRBJ2-7
V gene: TRBV13
CDR3 DNA: TGTGCCAGCAGTTCCACTCGGGACTACGAGCAGTACTTC
CDR3 protein: CASSSTRDYEQYF

D gene: .
clone size: many
J gene: TRBJ2-1
V gene: TRBV7-2
CDR3 DNA: TGTGCCAGCAGCTCCCTGGTGGTGGCATTCTACAATGAGCAGTTCTTC
CDR3 protein: CASSSLVVAFYNEQFF

D gene: TRBD2
clone size: many
J gene: TRBJ2-5
V gene: TRBV10-3
CDR3 DNA: TGTGCCATCAGTGAAAGGCGGGGAGCGGGGACTCAAGAGACCCAGTACTTC
CDR3 protein: CAISERRGAGTQETQYF

D gene: TRBD1
clone size: many
J gene: TRBJ2-7
V gene: TRBV20-1
CDR3 DNA: TGCAGTGTTTTCCGGGACAGGGGACACGAGCAGTACTTC
CDR3 protein: CSVFRDRGHEQYF

D gene: .
clone size: .
J gene: TRBJ1-1
V gene: TRBV20-1
CDR3 DNA: TGCAGTGCTAGGATCTTGAAGGACACTGAAGCTTTCTTT
CDR3 protein: CSARILKDTEAFF

D gene: TRBD2
clone size: few
J gene: TRBJ2-5
V gene: TRBV20-1
CDR3 DNA: TGCAGTGCTCAGAAAACTAGCGGTTTACAAGAGACCCAGTACTTC
CDR3 protein: CSAQKTSGLQETQYF

D gene: TRBD1
clone size: many
J gene: TRBJ1-2
V gene: TRBV10-3
CDR3 DNA: TGTGCCATCAGTGAGTTCAGGGGGCCCGACCAGGGGGGCTACACCTTC
CDR3 protein: CAISEFRGPDQGGYTF

D gene: .
clone size: .
J gene: TRBJ1-2
V gene: TRBV5-1
CDR3 DNA: TGCGCCAGCAGCTTCGTGGGAAGGGATCAGAGAGACTATGGCTACACCTTC
CDR3 protein: CASSFVGRDQRDYGYTF

D gene: .
clone size: many
J gene: TRBJ1-1
V gene: TRBV29-1
CDR3 DNA: TGCAGCGTTGAAGAAGGGAAGGGGAACACTGAAGCTTTCTTT
CDR3 protein: CSVEEGKGNTEAFF

D gene: .
clone size: many
J gene: TRBJ1-5
V gene: TRBV29-1
CDR3 DNA: TGCAGCGTTGAATCGGGGGGTAGCAATCAGCCCCAGCATTTT
CDR3 protein: CSVESGGSNQPQHF

D gene: TRBD1
clone size: .
J gene: TRBJ2-1
V gene: TRBV5-1
CDR3 DNA: TGCGCCAGCAGCTTGGAAAGGACAGGGGCGGTTCGAAATGAGCAGTTCTTC
CDR3 protein: CASSLERTGAVRNEQFF

D gene: TRBD2
clone size: many
J gene: TRBJ2-3
V gene: TRBV5-6
CDR3 DNA: TGTGCCAGCAAACTTCGGGGGGGCCGGGCAGATACGCAGTATTTT
CDR3 protein: CASKLRGGRADTQYF

D gene: .
clone size: few
J gene: TRBJ2-6
V gene: TRBV6-7
CDR3 DNA: TGTGCCAGCAGGGGGGGAAGGGCCTCTGGGGCCAACGTCCTGACTTTC
CDR3 protein: CASRGGRASGANVLTF

D gene: .
clone size: .
J gene: TRBJ2-7
V gene: TRBV2
CDR3 DNA: TGTGCCAGCAGTGAAGTCGGGTTTGCGGTAGGCGAGCAGTACTTC
CDR3 protein: CASSEVGFAVGEQYF

D gene: .
clone size: many
J gene: TRBJ1-3
V gene: TRBV6-5
CDR3 DNA: TGTGCCAGCAGTTCCACGACGGTAGCGAACACCATATATTTT
CDR3 protein: CASSSTTVANTIYF

D gene: .
clone size: many
J gene: TRBJ1-2
V gene: TRBV7-2
CDR3 DNA: TGTGCCAGCAGCTTGGAGGGGAGCAGACACCTGGGAGGCTACACCTTC
CDR3 protein: CASSLEGSRHLGGYTF

D gene: TRBD1
clone size: many
J gene: TRBJ1-1
V gene: TRBV11-3
CDR3 DNA: TGTGCCAGCGGTCCCGGGACAGGGTCCGGTGAAGCTTTCTTT
CDR3 protein: CASGPGTGSGEAFF

D gene: .
clone size: .
J gene: TRBJ1-4
V gene: TRBV28
CDR3 DNA: TGTGCCAGCAGGCTCAGCGGCAGGGTTGGAGAAAAACTGTTTTTT
CDR3 protein: CASRLSGRVGEKLFF

D gene: .
clone size: many
J gene: TRBJ2-4
V gene: TRBV7-2
CDR3 DNA: TGTGCCAGCAGCTTAGCGCATAGGTCGAGGGCTTTAGCCAAAAACATTCAGTACTTC
CDR3 protein: CASSLAHRSRALAKNIQYF

D gene: TRBD2
clone size: many
J gene: TRBJ2-3
V gene: TRBV7-2
CDR3 DNA: TGTGCCAGCAGCTCCGGGACTAGCGGGGGGGCCATAGATACGCAGTATTTT
CDR3 protein: CASSSGTSGGAIDTQYF

D gene: TRBD2
clone size: many
J gene: TRBJ2-1
V gene: TRBV6-1
CDR3 DNA: TGTGCCAGCAGTGGAGTAGCGGGGGCCTACAATGAGCAGTTCTTC
CDR3 protein: CASSGVAGAYNEQFF

D gene: .
clone size: many
J gene: TRBJ1-1
V gene: TRBV12-3/TRBV12-4
CDR3 DNA: TGTGCCAGCAGACAGCGGACGAACACTGAAGCTTTCTTT
CDR3 protein: CASRQRTNTEAFF